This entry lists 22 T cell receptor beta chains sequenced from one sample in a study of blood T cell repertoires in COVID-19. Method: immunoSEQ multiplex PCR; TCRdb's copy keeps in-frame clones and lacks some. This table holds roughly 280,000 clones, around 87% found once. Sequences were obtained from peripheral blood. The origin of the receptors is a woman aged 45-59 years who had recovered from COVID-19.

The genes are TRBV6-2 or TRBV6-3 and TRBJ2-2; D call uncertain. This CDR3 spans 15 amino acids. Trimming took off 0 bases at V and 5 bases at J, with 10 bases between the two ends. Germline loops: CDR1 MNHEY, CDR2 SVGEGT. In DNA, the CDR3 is TGTGCCAGCAGTTACTCGACTTTAGGAACCGGGGAGCTGTTTTTT. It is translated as CASSYSTLGTGELFF.

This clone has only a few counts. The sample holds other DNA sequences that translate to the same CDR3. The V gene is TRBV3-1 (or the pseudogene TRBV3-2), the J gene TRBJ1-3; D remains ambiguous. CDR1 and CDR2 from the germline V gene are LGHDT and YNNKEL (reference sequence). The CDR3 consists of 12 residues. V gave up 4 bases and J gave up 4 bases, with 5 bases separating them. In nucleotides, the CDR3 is TGTGCCAGCAGCCCACAGGGAAACACCATATATTTT. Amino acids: CASSPQGNTIYF.

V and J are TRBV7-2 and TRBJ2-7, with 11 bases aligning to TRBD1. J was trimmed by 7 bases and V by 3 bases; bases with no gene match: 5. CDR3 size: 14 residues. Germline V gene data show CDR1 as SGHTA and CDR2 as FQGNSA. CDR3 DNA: TGTGCCAGCAGCTTGGACAGGGGGCCTCTAGAGCAGTACTTC. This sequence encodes CASSLDRGPLEQYF.

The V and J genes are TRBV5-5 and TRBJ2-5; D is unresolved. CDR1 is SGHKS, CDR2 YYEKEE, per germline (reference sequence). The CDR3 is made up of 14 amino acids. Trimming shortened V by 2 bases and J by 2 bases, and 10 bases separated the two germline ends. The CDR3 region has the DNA TGTGCCAGCAGCTTAACAGCAGGACAAGAGACCCAGTACTTC. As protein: CASSLTAGQETQYF.

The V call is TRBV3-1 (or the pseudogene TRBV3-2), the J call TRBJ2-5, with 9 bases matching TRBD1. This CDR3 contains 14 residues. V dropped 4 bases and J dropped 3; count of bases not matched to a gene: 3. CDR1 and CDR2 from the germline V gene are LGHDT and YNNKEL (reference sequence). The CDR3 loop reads CASSPRDREETQYF. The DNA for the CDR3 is TGTGCCAGCAGCCCCCGGGACAGGGAAGAGACCCAGTACTTC.

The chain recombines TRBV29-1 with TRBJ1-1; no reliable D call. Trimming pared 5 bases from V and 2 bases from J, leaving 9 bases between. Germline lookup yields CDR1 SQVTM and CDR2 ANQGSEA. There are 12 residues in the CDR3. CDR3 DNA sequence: TGCAGCGTTCTGAGTAGTAACACTGAAGCTTTCTTT. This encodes CSVLSSNTEAFF.

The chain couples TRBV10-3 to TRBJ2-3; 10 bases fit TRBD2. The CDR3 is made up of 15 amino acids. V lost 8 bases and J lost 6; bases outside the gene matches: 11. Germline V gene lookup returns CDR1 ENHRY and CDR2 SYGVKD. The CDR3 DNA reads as TGTGCCATCGGGGACAGCGGGAGGGCCCGGGATACGCAGTATTTT. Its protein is CAIGDSGRARDTQYF.

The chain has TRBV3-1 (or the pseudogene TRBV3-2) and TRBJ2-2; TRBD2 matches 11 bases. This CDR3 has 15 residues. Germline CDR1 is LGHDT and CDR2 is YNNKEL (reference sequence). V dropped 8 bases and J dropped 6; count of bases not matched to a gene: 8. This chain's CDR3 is CASRTSGGLSGELFF. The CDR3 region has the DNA TGTGCCAGCCGAACTAGCGGGGGATTATCCGGGGAGCTGTTTTTT.

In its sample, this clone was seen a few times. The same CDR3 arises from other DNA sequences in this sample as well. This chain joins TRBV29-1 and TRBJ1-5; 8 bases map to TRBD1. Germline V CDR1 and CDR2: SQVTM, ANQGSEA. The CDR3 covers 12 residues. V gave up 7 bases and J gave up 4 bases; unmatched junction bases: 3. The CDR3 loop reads CSAGQGNQPQHF. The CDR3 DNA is TGCAGCGCCGGACAGGGAAATCAGCCCCAGCATTTT.

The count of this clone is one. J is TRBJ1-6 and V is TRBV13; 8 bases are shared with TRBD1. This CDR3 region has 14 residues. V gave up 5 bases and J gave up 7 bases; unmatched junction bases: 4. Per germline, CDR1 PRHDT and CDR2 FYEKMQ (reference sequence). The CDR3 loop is CASSGGQANSPLHF. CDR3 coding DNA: TGTGCCAGCAGCGGGGGACAGGCAAATTCACCCCTCCACTTT.

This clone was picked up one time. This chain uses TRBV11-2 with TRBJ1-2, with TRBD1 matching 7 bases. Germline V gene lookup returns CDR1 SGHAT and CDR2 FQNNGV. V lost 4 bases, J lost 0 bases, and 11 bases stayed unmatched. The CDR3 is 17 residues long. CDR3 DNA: TGTGCCAGCAGCTCTTCTGGGCAGGGGGGACCTAACTATGGCTACACCTTC. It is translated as CASSSSGQGGPNYGYTF. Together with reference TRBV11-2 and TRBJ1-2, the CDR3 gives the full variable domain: EAGVAQSPRYKIIEKRQSVAFWCNPISGHATLYWYQQILGQGPKLLIQFQNNGVVDDSQLPKDRFSAERLKGVDSTLKIQPAKLEDSAVYLCASSSSGQGGPNYGYTFGSGTRLTVV.

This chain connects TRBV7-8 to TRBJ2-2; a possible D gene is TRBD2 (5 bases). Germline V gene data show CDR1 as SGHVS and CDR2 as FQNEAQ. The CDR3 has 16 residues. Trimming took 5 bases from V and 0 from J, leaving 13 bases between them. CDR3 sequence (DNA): TGTGCCAGCAGCCGGATGAAGGACTCGAACACCGGGGAGCTGTTTTTT. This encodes CASSRMKDSNTGELFF.

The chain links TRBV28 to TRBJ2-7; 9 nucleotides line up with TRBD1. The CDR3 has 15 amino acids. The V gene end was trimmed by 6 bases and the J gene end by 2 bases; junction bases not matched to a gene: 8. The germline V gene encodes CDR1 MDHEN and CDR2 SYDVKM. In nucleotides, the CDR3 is TGTGCCAGCAGCACGTCCTGGACAGGGGCCTACGAGCAGTACTTC. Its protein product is CASSTSWTGAYEQYF.

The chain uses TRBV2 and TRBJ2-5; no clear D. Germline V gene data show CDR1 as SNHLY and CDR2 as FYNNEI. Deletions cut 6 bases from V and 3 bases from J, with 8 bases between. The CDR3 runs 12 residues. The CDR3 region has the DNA TGTGCCAGCAGGACTGATAAAGAGACCCAGTACTTC. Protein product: CASRTDKETQYF.

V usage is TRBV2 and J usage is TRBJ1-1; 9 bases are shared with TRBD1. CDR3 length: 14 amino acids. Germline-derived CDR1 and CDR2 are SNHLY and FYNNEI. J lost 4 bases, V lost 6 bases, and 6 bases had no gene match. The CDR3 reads CASRDRGEFTEAFF. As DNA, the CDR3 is TGTGCCAGCAGGGACAGGGGTGAATTCACTGAAGCTTTCTTT. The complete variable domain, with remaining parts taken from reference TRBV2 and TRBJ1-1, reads EPEVTQTPSHQVTQMGQEVILRCVPISNHLYFYWYRQILGQKVEFLVSFYNNEISEKSEIFDDQFSVERPDGSNFTLKIRSTKLEDSAMYFCASRDRGEFTEAFFGQGTRLTVV.

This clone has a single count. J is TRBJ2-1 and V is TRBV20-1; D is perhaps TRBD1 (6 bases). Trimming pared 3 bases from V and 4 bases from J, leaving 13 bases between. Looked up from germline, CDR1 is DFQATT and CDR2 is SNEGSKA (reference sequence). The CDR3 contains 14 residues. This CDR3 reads CSASEVGAYNEQFF. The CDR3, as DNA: TGCAGTGCTAGTGAAGTGGGGGCTTACAATGAGCAGTTCTTC.

CDR3 residues: CSVLTVHEQFF. In DNA, the CDR3 is TGCAGCGTCTTGACAGTTCATGAGCAGTTCTTC. The genes are TRBV29-1 and TRBJ2-1; D might be TRBD1 (5 bases). This CDR3 region has 11 residues. The germline CDR1 and CDR2 sequences are SQVTM and ANQGSEA. Trimming took 6 bases from V and 8 from J, leaving 11 bases between them.

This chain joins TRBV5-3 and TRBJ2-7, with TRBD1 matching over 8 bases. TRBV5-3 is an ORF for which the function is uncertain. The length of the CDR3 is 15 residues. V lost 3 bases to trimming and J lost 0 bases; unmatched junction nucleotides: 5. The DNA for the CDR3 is TGTGCCAGAAGCTCACGGGACAGGATCTCCTACGAGCAGTACTTC. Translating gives CARSSRDRISYEQYF.

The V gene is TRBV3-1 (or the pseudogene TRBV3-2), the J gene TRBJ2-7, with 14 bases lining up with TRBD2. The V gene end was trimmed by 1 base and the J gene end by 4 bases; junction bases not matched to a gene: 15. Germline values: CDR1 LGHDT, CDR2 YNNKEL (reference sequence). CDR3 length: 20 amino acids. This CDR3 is CASSQVREAPGTSGRYEQYF. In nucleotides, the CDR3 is TGTGCCAGCAGCCAAGTACGCGAAGCTCCCGGGACTAGCGGGAGATACGAGCAGTACTTC.

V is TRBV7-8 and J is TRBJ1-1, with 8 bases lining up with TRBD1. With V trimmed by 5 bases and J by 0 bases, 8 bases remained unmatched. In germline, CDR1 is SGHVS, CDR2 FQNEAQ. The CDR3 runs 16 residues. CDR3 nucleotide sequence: TGTGCCAGCAGCCGCGGCTTCAGGGGGCTGAACACTGAAGCTTTCTTT. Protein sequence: CASSRGFRGLNTEAFF.

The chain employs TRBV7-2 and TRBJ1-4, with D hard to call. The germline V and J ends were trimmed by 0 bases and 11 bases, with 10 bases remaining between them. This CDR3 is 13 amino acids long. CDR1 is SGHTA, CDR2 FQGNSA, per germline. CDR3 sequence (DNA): TGTGCCAGCAGCTTAGCGGAGGATTTGAAACTGTTTTTT. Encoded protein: CASSLAEDLKLFF.

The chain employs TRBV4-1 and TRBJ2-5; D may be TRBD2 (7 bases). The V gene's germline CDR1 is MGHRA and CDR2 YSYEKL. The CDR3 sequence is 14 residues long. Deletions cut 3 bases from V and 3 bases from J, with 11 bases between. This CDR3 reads CASSQGGPEETQYF. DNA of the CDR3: TGCGCCAGCAGCCAGGGGGGGCCCGAAGAGACCCAGTACTTC.